This paragraph reports one TCR beta chain. Its antigen is not identified. The V and J ends lost 4 bases and 3 bases, in that order; junction bases with no gene match: 32. Germline-derived CDR1 and CDR2 are LNHNV and YYDKDF (reference sequence). The CDR3 contains 24 residues. MiXCR was run by TCRdb on the 5' RACE reads, yielding one entry per CDR3 protein. The table records around 490,000 distinct CDR3 sequences, over 11% of them present only once. This specimen belongs to a study of identical twins. Regarding the study as a whole: Weaker excess sharing between twins was seen in beta out-of-frame sequences. The abundant beta clonotypes from cord blood had fewer insertions, and memory repertoires had none of this.

This sample also belongs to another study, concerning yellow fever vaccine responses in identical twins.

Sequenced material: CD4+ T cells sorted from blood. This sequence joins TRBV15 and TRBJ2-3; TRBD1 matches 9 bases. This clonotype was sampled from a woman under 30 in good health. This chain's CDR3 is CATSNHLRDRVGREPGKRTDTQYF. The CDR3 bases are TGTGCCACCAGCAACCATCTCCGGGACAGGGTTGGAAGGGAACCTGGGAAAAGGACAGATACGCAGTATTTT.